A selection of T cell receptor beta chains follows, all from one sample in a study of T cell responses to AZD1222 COVID-19 vaccine. Some clones are missing from TCRdb's copy, which holds only in-frame ones; the method was immunoSEQ multiplex PCR. Among some 150,000 clones listed, roughly 84% were seen once. Sequenced material: peripheral blood, taken 28 days after the second AZD1222 dose. The source of these receptors is an adult who received the AZD1222 COVID-19 vaccine. Each CDR3 is given with its conserved first and last residue. D genes are given only for firm matches. Not every row has a clone size; where given, it reads once, few, many or a size class.

>NA|12|TRBJ1-1|NA|TRBV5-1
CASSFTGLEAFF
TGCGCCAGCAGCTTCACAGGGCTTGAAGCTTTCTTT
>NA|14|TRBJ2-4|NA|TRBV19
CASSIEGGKNIQYF
TGTGCCAGTAGTATAGAGGGCGGGAAAAACATTCAGTACTTC
>NA|14|TRBJ2-1|NA|TRBV27
CASSLGTPRDEQFF
TGTGCCAGCAGCCTCGGGACGCCAAGGGATGAGCAGTTCTTC
>NA|15|TRBJ2-1|NA|TRBV11-3
CASSSVGSNYNEQFF
TGTGCCAGCAGCTCCGTAGGTAGTAATTACAATGAGCAGTTCTTC
>TRBD2|16|TRBJ2-1|NA|TRBV13
CASSLVGLERDNEQFF
TGTGCCAGCAGCTTGGTAGGACTAGAGAGGGACAATGAGCAGTTCTTC
>TRBD2|16|TRBJ2-3|NA|TRBV7-2
CASSLGPGLASDTQYF
TGTGCCAGCAGCTTGGGGCCGGGACTAGCATCCGATACGCAGTATTTT
>NA|16|TRBJ1-6|NA|TRBV4-1
CASSQNSWDTRSPLHF
TGCGCCAGCAGCCAAAATTCTTGGGACACTAGATCACCCCTCCACTTT
>TRBD1|15|TRBJ1-4|NA|TRBV5-1
CASSGGTGPNEKLFF
TGCGCCAGCAGCGGCGGGACAGGGCCTAATGAAAAACTGTTTTTT
>NA|12|TRBJ1-1|NA|TRBV10-2
CASSEGNTEAFF
TGCGCCAGCAGTGAGGGGAACACTGAAGCTTTCTTT
>NA|14|TRBJ2-7|medium-sized|TRBV9
CASSGQVSSYEQYF
TGTGCCAGCAGCGGACAGGTGAGCTCCTACGAGCAGTACTTC
>TRBD1|12|TRBJ2-7|NA|TRBV6-2/TRBV6-3
CASSDRVYEQYF
TGTGCCAGCAGTGACAGGGTCTACGAGCAGTACTTC
>NA|14|TRBJ2-3|NA|TRBV6-5
CASSYGVTSNAVYF
TGTGCCAGCAGTTACGGTGTCACAAGCAACGCAGTGTATTTT
>NA|16|TRBJ1-1|few|TRBV2
CASSESGGGWYTEAFF
TGTGCCAGCAGTGAAAGTGGAGGGGGGTGGTACACTGAAGCTTTCTTT
>NA|15|TRBJ2-7|NA|TRBV11-2
CASSVNHYSLGEQYF
TGTGCCAGCAGCGTAAACCACTACTCCCTAGGCGAGCAGTACTTC
>NA|14|TRBJ2-3|NA|TRBV11-3
CASSLDGNTDTQYF
TGTGCCAGCAGCTTAGACGGAAACACAGATACGCAGTATTTT
>TRBD1|15|TRBJ1-5|NA|TRBV4-2
CASSQARGNGQPQHF
TGTGCCAGCAGCCAAGCCAGGGGGAATGGTCAGCCCCAGCATTTT
>NA|13|TRBJ2-3|NA|TRBV7-4
CASSTISTDTQYF
TGTGCCAGTTCTACGATAAGCACAGATACGCAGTATTTT
>NA|15|TRBJ1-1|NA|TRBV20-1
CSASPGDRMNTEAFF
TGCAGTGCTAGTCCAGGGGACCGCATGAACACTGAAGCTTTCTTT
>NA|14|TRBJ1-2|once|TRBV5-3
CARSLTGAVNGYTF
TGTGCCAGAAGCTTAACCGGGGCGGTTAATGGCTACACCTTC
>NA|16|TRBJ2-1|NA|TRBV3-1/TRBV3-2
CASSQFRGAAGNEQFF
TGTGCCAGCAGCCAATTCAGAGGGGCCGCGGGGAATGAGCAGTTCTTC
>NA|13|TRBJ2-5|NA|TRBV12-3/TRBV12-4
CASSLALEETQYF
TGTGCCAGCAGTTTAGCGCTAGAAGAGACCCAGTACTTC
>NA|14|TRBJ1-4|once|TRBV11-2
CASSFLGTNEKLFF
TGTGCCAGCAGCTTCCTGGGAACTAATGAAAAACTGTTTTTT
>TRBD2|15|TRBJ2-1|NA|TRBV11-2
CASSGQRGAYNEQFF
TGTGCCAGTTCGGGGCAGCGGGGGGCCTACAATGAGCAGTTCTTC
>TRBD1|15|TRBJ1-3|NA|TRBV3-1/TRBV3-2
CASSQTGGSGNTIYF
TGTGCCAGCAGCCAGACAGGGGGGTCTGGAAACACCATATATTTT
>NA|13|TRBJ2-7|NA|TRBV15
CATSRDPGYEQYF
TGTGCCACCAGCAGAGATCCAGGCTACGAGCAGTACTTC